This T cell receptor (beta chain) originates from a study of blood T cell repertoires in COVID-19. Details on this clone: At one end, the junction sequence differs from germline, possibly due to a read error.

Authors' data handling: Quantification of nucleated cells was approximated via reference gene primer amplification. Here immunoSEQ multiplex PCR was the method, and the copy in TCRdb shows in-frame clones only, minus some. V and J calls plus clone size are reproduced from that table; the DNA served to infer D and trimming. The profile shows over 250,000 clones, roughly 85% of them singletons. The CDR3 is 10 amino acids. From germline, CDR1 is LNHDA and CDR2 SQIVND (reference sequence). Input material: peripheral blood. This sequence joins TRBV19 and TRBJ2-7; D not resolved. This clonotype was obtained from a woman aged 70-85 years with acute or convalescent COVID-19. CDR3 nucleotide sequence: TGTGCCAGTAGTATCTTTCAGGTCCCCTTC. This encodes CASSIFQVPF.